This T cell receptor (beta chain) comes out of a study of T cell clusters in autoimmune cytopenias. Broader study findings: Primary autoimmune cytopenia patients appeared to lack physiological T cell clusters present in healthy donors. The T cell clusters were defined only in silico, without experimental functional validation.

The CDR3 has 14 residues. The V gene's germline CDR1 is SGHVS and CDR2 FNYEAQ. TRB amplification used 200 to 250 ng of peripheral blood genomic DNA. This clonotype is classed as medium-sized by frequency. Its target is unknown. One tube held mixed TRB-A and TRB-B primer pools for touch-down PCR. TCRdb re-called the multiplex PCR reads and gives one entry per CDR3 protein, without DNA. This listing includes about 3,300 distinct CDR3 sequences. The gene calls are TRBV7-6 and TRBJ2-3; TCRdb returns TRBD2, unconfirmable since there is no DNA. The sample was peripheral blood. The TCR comes from a human donor with an autoimmune cytopenia or autoimmune hepatitis (not recorded which). The CDR3 spells CASSFGGSTDTQYF.